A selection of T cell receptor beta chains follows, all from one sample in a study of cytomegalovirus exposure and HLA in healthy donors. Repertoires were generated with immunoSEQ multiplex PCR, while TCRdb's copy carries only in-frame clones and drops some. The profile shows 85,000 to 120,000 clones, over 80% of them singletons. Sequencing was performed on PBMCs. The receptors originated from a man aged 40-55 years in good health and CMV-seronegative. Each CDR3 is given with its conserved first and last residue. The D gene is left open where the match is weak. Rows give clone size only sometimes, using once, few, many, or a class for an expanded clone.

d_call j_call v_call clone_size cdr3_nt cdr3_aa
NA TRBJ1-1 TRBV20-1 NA TGCAGTGCAGAGCAGGGCACTGAAGCTTTCTTT CSAEQGTEAFF
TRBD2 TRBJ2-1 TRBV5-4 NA TGTGCCAGCAGCTCTGCGGCACGGGGGGCCTACAATGAGCAGTTCTTC CASSSAARGAYNEQFF
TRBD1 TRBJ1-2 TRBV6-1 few TGTGCCAGCACCTTTCGACAGGGGGGCTACACCTTC CASTFRQGGYTF
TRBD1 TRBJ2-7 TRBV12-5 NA TGTGCTAGTGCCACCGGACAGGGGGCATACAAGCAGTACTTC CASATGQGAYKQYF
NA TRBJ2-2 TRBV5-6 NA TGTGCCAGCAGCTTGTATGGAGGGGACACCGGGGAGCTGTTTTTT CASSLYGGDTGELFF
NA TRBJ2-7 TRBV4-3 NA TGCGCCAGCAGCCAAGGGAGGAGGGACTCCTACGAGCAGTACTTC CASSQGRRDSYEQYF
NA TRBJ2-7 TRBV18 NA TGTGCCAGCTCACCGACCTACAGGGAGAGCTCCTACGAGCAGTACTTC CASSPTYRESSYEQYF
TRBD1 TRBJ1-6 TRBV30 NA TGTGCCTGGAGTCTCAGGCAGGGGGATTCACCCCTCCACTTT CAWSLRQGDSPLHF
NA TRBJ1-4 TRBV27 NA TGTGCCAGCTCTGGCGGAACCCTTGAAAAACTGTTTTTT CASSGGTLEKLFF
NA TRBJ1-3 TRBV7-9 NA TGTGCCAGCAGCTTGGGCAGGGGTTCTGGAAACACCATATATTTT CASSLGRGSGNTIYF
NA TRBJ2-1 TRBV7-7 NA TGTGCTAGCAGCTTTTGGGTAGCCCCCAGCGCGACTTTCCACAATGAGCAGTTCTTC CASSFWVAPSATFHNEQFF
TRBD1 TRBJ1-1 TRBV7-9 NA TGTGCCAGCACCTTGTCGACAGGGGCGAACACTGAAGCTTTCTTT CASTLSTGANTEAFF
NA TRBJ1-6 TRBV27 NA TGTGCCAGCAGTCAAGGACAGAGAAATTCACCCCTCCACTTT CASSQGQRNSPLHF
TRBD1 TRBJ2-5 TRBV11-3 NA TGTGCCAGCAGCAACCGACAGGGGAGTATACAAGAGACCCAGTACTTC CASSNRQGSIQETQYF
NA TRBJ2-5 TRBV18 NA TGTGCCAGCTCACCCCTCCTAGCGGAGACCCAGTACTTC CASSPLLAETQYF
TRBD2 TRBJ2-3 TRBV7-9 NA TGTTCCAGCAGCTCCCCGACTAGCGGGGACGGCACAGATACGCAGTATTTT CSSSSPTSGDGTDTQYF